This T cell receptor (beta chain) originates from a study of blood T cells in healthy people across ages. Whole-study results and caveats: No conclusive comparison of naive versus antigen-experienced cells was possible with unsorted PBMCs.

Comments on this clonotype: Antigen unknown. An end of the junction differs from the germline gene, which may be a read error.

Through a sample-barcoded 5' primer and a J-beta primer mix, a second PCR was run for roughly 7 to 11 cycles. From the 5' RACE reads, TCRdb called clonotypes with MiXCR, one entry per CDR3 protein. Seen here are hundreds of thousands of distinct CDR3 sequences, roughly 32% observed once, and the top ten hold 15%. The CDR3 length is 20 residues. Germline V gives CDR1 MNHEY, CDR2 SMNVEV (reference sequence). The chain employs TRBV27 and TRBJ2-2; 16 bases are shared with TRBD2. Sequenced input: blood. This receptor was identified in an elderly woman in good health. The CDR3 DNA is TGTGCCAGCGCCCGAAGTCCGGGACTAGCGGGGGGGACGAACACCGAGGAGCTGTTTTTT. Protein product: CASARSPGLAGGTNTEELFF.